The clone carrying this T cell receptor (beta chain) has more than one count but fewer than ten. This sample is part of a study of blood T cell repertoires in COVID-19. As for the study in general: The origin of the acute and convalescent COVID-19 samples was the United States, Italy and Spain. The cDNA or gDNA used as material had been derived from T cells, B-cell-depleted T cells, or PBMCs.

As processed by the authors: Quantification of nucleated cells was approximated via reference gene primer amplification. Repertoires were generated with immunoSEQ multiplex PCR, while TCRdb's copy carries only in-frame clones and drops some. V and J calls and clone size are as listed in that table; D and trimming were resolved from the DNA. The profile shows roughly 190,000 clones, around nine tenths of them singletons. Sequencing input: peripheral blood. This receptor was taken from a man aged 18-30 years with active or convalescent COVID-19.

The CDR3 region has the DNA TGTGCCAGCAGCTCATCTTTGCGACTTGAAGCTTTCTTT. This translates into CASSSSLRLEAFF. The rearrangement links TRBV5-6 to TRBJ1-1; no firm D call. CDR3 length equals 13 residues. Germline CDR1 SGHDT, CDR2 YYEEEE. The V gene lost 3 bases and the J gene lost 7 bases, with 13 bases spanning the gap.